This T cell receptor beta chain was obtained from a study of CD8+ T cells in alopecia areata. Treatment reported: oral pan-JAK inhibitor, 5-10 mg twice daily. cDNA reverse transcribed from extracted RNA served as the sequencing template. TCRdb keeps only in-frame clones here, not all; method: immunoSEQ multiplex PCR. The sample contains about 200,000 clones, roughly two fifths of which appear only once. Trimming took off 6 bases at V and 10 bases at J, with 13 bases between the two ends. Germline values: CDR1 SNHLY, CDR2 FYNNEI. The CDR3 totals 12 residues. The chain uses TRBV2 and TRBJ2-1; a possible D gene is TRBD1 (5 bases). The material was CD4+ T cells sorted from blood, obtained at roughly week 30, from a patient treated with tofacitinib. The receptor comes from a human donor with alopecia areata. Here the CDR3 reads CASSAGQWEQFF. The CDR3, as DNA: TGTGCCAGCAGCGCAGGGCAGTGGGAGCAGTTCTTC.